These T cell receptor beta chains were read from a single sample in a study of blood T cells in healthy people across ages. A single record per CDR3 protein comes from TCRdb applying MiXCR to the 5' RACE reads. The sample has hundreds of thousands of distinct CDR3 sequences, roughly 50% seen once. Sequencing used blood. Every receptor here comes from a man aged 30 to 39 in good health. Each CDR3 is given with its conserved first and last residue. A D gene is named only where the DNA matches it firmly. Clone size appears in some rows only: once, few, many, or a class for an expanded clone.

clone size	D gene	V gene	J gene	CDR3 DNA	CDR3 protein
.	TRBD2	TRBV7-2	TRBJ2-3	TGTGCCAGCAGCTTAGCCGGGACTAGCGCAGCAGATACGCAGTATTTT	CASSLAGTSAADTQYF
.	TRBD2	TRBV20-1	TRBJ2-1	TGCAGTGCTAGAGCGACTAGCGGGGGGTACAATGAGCAGTTCTTC	CSARATSGGYNEQFF
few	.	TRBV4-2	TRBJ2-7	TGTGCCAGCAGCCAAGATCCAACACGAGCCTACGAGCAGTACTTC	CASSQDPTRAYEQYF
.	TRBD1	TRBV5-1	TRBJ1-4	TGCGCCAGTCGGACAGGGCTTAATGAAAAACTGTTTTTT	CASRTGLNEKLFF
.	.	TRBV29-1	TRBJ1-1	TGCAGCGCCAGTATGGGGTGGGCTTTCTTT	CSASMGWAFF
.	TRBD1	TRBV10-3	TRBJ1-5	TGTGCCAGCTGGCGTGGGACAGGGGATCAGCCCCAGCATTTT	CASWRGTGDQPQHF
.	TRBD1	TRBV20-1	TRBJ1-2	TGCAGTGCTCGGACAGGGGGTGGCGATGGCTACACCTTC	CSARTGGGDGYTF
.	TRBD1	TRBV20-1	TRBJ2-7	TGCAGTGCCACCGACCCCGGGACAGCCTTCTACGAGCAGTACTTC	CSATDPGTAFYEQYF
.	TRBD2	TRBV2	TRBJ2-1	TGTGCCAGCGGGGAGGGACTTCTTTTCTACAATGAGCAGTTCTTC	CASGEGLLFYNEQFF
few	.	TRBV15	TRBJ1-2	TGTGCCACCAGCAGAGATGGGGCAGACGCTGCCTATGGCTACACCTTC	CATSRDGADAAYGYTF
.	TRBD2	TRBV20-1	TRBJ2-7	TGCAGTGCTAGGGGTTCCCAAACTAGCGGGAAAGCCTACGAGCAGTACTTC	CSARGSQTSGKAYEQYF
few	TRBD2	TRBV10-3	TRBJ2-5	TGTGCCATCAGTGTCAGCGGGGGGGAAGAGACCCAGTACTTC	CAISVSGGEETQYF
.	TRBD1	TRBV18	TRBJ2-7	TGTGCCAGCTCAACTCGACAGGGTATAACCTACGAGCAGTACTTC	CASSTRQGITYEQYF
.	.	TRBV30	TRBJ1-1	TGTGCCTGGGGAAGGGGGGCGGACACTGAAGCTTTCTTT	CAWGRGADTEAFF
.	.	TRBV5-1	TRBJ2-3	TGCGCCAGCAGCTATGACAGTTTTTCAGATACGCAGTATTTT	CASSYDSFSDTQYF
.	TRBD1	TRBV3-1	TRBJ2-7	TGCGCCAGCAGATCCGGGACAGCTAGCTCCTACGAGCAGTACTTC	CASRSGTASSYEQYF
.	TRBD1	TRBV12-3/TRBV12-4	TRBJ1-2	TGTGCCAGCAGACGACAGGGTAGCTATGGCTACACCTTC	CASRRQGSYGYTF
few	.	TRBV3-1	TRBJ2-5	TGTGCCAGCCAGGGGCTTCTAGCATTCCGAGAGACCCAGTACTTC	CASQGLLAFRETQYF
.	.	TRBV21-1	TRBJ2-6	TGTGCCAGCAATTGCTTTCCTGGGGCCAACGTCCTGACTTTC	CASNCFPGANVLTF
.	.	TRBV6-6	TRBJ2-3	TGTGCCAATAAAGGGAGTACAACAGATACGCAGTATTTT	CANKGSTTDTQYF
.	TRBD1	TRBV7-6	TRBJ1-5	TGTGCCAGCAGCTTAGCGCAGGGGGGAAATCAGCCCCAGCATTTT	CASSLAQGGNQPQHF
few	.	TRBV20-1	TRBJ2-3	TGCAGTGCTGGGGGCTTAGGCGGGAAGAGCACAGATACGCAGTATTTT	CSAGGLGGKSTDTQYF
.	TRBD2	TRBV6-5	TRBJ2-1	TGTGCCAGCAGTTACGGTAGCGGGGGAGCGAACAATGAGCAGTTCTTC	CASSYGSGGANNEQFF
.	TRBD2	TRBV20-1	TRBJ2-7	TGCAGTGCCACCGCATGGCGGGAGGGATGGATCTCCTACGAGCAGTACTTC	CSATAWREGWISYEQYF